One sample yielded the 16 T cell receptor beta chains listed below, sequenced in a study of T-cell reconstitution after alpha-beta-depleted transplantation in children. The authors prepared the TCRbeta library with unique molecular identifiers. TCRdb fed the PCR reads into MiXCR, producing one record per CDR3 protein. The data contain around 25,000 distinct CDR3 sequences, 15% to 20% of them singletons. Sample: PBMCs, mostly from graft donor cells, taken 60 days after TCRalphabeta/CD19-depleted stem cell transplant. Source of these receptors: a male patient aged 2-10 years who had a stem cell transplant for acute lymphoblastic leukemia, so the T cells may come from the graft donor.

V usage is TRBV20-1 and J usage is TRBJ2-7; 8 bases are shared with TRBD1. Trimming removed 4 bases from V and 3 bases from J; junction bases left unmatched: 5. From germline, CDR1 is DFQATT and CDR2 SNEGSKA (reference sequence). The CDR3 totals 13 residues. In DNA, the CDR3 is TGCAGTGCTATCCGGACAGGGCGCTACGAGCAGTACTTC. This translates into CSAIRTGRYEQYF.

The chain combines TRBV5-1 with TRBJ2-5, with TRBD2 matching over 10 bases. J lost 4 bases, V lost 0 bases, and 0 bases had no gene match. The germline V gene encodes CDR1 SGHRS and CDR2 YFSETQ. The CDR3 loop spans 14 amino acids. DNA of the CDR3: TGCGCCAGCAGCTTGGCTAGCGGGAGAGAGACCCAGTACTTC. Its translation: CASSLASGRETQYF.

In its sample, this clonotype was seen many times. The chain recombines TRBV10-3 with TRBJ2-1, with TRBD2 matching over 9 bases. The germline gives CDR1 ENHRY, CDR2 SYGVKD. The ends lost 9 bases at V and 5 bases at J; junction bases unmatched: 8. The CDR3 consists of 14 residues. As DNA, the CDR3 is TGTGCCATTAGAGGACTAGCGAACAACAATGAGCAGTTCTTC. Translating gives CAIRGLANNNEQFF.

This clonotype was found a few times. The CDR3 region has the DNA TGTGCCAGCAGGGACAGGAGAAACACCGGGGAGCTGTTTTTT. It codes for CASRDRRNTGELFF. The V call is TRBV2, the J call TRBJ2-2; 7 bases align to TRBD1. The CDR3 totals 14 residues. The V and J ends lost 6 bases and 2 bases, in that order; junction bases with no gene match: 3. CDR1 is SNHLY, CDR2 FYNNEI, per germline.

Relative to its sample, this clonotype is medium-sized (0.01 to 0.1%). The chain has TRBV13 and TRBJ2-3; the D gene is possibly TRBD1 (6 bases). V lost 2 bases and J 3 bases, leaving 15 bases between the germline ends. The CDR3 sequence is 16 residues long. Germline CDR1 PRHDT, CDR2 FYEKMQ (reference sequence). CDR3 region: CASSLTQQGWTDTQYF. The DNA of the CDR3 is TGTGCCAGCAGCTTAACCCAGCAGGGGTGGACAGATACGCAGTATTTT.

The genes are TRBV27 and TRBJ1-5, with TRBD1 matching over 12 bases. The CDR3 consists of 19 residues. The germline gives CDR1 MNHEY, CDR2 SMNVEV (reference sequence). Germline trimming cut 2 bases from V and 7 bases from J; bases unmatched to any gene: 15. The DNA of the CDR3 is TGTGCCAGCAGTTTAACCGGGACAGGGGGCACTAGGAGGGGGCAGCCCCAGCATTTT. Translation gives CASSLTGTGGTRRGQPQHF.

In this sample, this clonotype turned up a few times. The CDR3 nucleotides are TGCAGCGTTGCGGACTCGTTAGGGGACGAGCAGTACTTC. Translated, it gives CSVADSLGDEQYF. This chain links TRBV29-1 with TRBJ2-7; either TRBD1 or TRBD2 may fit D (5 bases each). This CDR3 is built from 13 residues. Looked up from germline, CDR1 is SQVTM and CDR2 is ANQGSEA. Between the trimmed V and J ends, which lost 4 bases and 5 bases, there was a span of 15 bases.

The chain recombines TRBV11-2 with TRBJ2-5, with 11 bases lining up with TRBD1. V lost 5 bases, J lost 4 bases, and 6 bases stayed unmatched. The CDR3 runs 15 residues. CDR1 and CDR2 (germline): SGHAT, FQNNGV. CDR3 protein: CASSPGTGGTETQYF. The CDR3 DNA reads as TGTGCCAGCAGCCCCGGGACAGGGGGGACAGAGACCCAGTACTTC.

The CDR3 loop is CASSSRTGELFF. CDR3 sequence (DNA): TGTGCCAGCAGCTCGCGGACCGGGGAGCTGTTTTTT. The chain couples TRBV7-6 to TRBJ2-2; D uncertain. The V gene's germline CDR1 is SGHVS and CDR2 FNYEAQ. This CDR3 has 12 residues. V was clipped by 4 bases and J by 5 bases, with 5 bases between them.

This clonotype was recorded at least ten times. The gene calls are TRBV7-2 and TRBJ1-4; 7 nucleotides match TRBD1. The CDR3 loop spans 14 amino acids. V shed 1 base, J shed 12 bases, and the junction held 8 bases outside the gene matches. The germline CDR1 and CDR2 sequences are SGHTA and FQGNSA. CDR3 residues: CASSLVQGQGELFF. CDR3 coding DNA: TGTGCCAGCAGCTTAGTGCAGGGGCAGGGGGAACTGTTTTTT.

This clonotype has just a few counts. The chain carries TRBV7-9 and TRBJ2-3; 8 bases align to TRBD1. Germline V gene sequence: CDR1 SEHNR, CDR2 FQNEAQ (reference sequence). V was pared by 5 bases and J by 4 bases, with 8 bases of the junction left unmatched. The CDR3 extends over 15 amino acids. CDR3 coding DNA: TGTGCCAGCAGCGAAGACAGGGGTTTGGCAGATACGCAGTATTTT. Protein sequence: CASSEDRGLADTQYF.

Ten or more counts support this clonotype. The chain employs TRBV7-8 and TRBJ2-6; D is perhaps TRBD2 (6 bases). This CDR3 region has 18 residues. The V and J ends lost 0 bases and 0 bases respectively, with 12 bases between them. The germline V gene encodes CDR1 SGHVS and CDR2 FQNEAQ. CDR3 nucleotides: TGTGCCAGCAGCTTAGCGGATAGCGGAATCTCTGGGGCCAACGTCCTGACTTTC. It yields the protein CASSLADSGISGANVLTF.

In this sample, this clonotype turned up many times. The V and J genes are TRBV6-6 and TRBJ2-7, with D uncertain. There are 11 residues in the CDR3. Germline values: CDR1 MNHNY, CDR2 SVGAGI (reference sequence). Trimming pared 5 bases from V and 3 bases from J, leaving 5 bases between. The CDR3 region has the DNA TGTGCCAGCAGTCCTCACTACGAGCAGTACTTC. Its translation is CASSPHYEQYF.

This clonotype was recorded a few times. The V call is TRBV4-1, the J call TRBJ1-2; TRBD1 agrees at 12 bases. V was pared by 6 bases and J by 8 bases, with 4 bases of the junction left unmatched. The CDR3 runs 13 residues. Germline-derived CDR1 and CDR2 are MGHRA and YSYEKL. DNA for the CDR3: TGCGCCAGCAGGGGACAGGGGGCTGACGGCTACACCTTC. It translates to CASRGQGADGYTF.

The V and J genes are TRBV2 and TRBJ1-5; D is ambiguous. Trimming removed 1 base at V and 0 bases at J, with 4 bases between. This CDR3 is 14 amino acids long. Germline CDR1 and CDR2: SNHLY and FYNNEI. As DNA, the CDR3 is TGTGCCAGCAGTGAAGAGTATAGCAATCAGCCCCAGCATTTT. Translation gives CASSEEYSNQPQHF.

This clonotype has a count of ten or more. The chain has TRBV20-1 and TRBJ1-2; 10 bases agree with TRBD1. J gave up 1 base and V 0 bases, and 2 bases lay outside the gene matches. The CDR3 runs to 15 residues. Germline CDR1 and CDR2: DFQATT and SNEGSKA (reference sequence). In DNA form, the CDR3 reads TGCAGTGCTAGAGATTGGACAGGGGGTAACTATGGCTACACCTTC. Its translation is CSARDWTGGNYGYTF.